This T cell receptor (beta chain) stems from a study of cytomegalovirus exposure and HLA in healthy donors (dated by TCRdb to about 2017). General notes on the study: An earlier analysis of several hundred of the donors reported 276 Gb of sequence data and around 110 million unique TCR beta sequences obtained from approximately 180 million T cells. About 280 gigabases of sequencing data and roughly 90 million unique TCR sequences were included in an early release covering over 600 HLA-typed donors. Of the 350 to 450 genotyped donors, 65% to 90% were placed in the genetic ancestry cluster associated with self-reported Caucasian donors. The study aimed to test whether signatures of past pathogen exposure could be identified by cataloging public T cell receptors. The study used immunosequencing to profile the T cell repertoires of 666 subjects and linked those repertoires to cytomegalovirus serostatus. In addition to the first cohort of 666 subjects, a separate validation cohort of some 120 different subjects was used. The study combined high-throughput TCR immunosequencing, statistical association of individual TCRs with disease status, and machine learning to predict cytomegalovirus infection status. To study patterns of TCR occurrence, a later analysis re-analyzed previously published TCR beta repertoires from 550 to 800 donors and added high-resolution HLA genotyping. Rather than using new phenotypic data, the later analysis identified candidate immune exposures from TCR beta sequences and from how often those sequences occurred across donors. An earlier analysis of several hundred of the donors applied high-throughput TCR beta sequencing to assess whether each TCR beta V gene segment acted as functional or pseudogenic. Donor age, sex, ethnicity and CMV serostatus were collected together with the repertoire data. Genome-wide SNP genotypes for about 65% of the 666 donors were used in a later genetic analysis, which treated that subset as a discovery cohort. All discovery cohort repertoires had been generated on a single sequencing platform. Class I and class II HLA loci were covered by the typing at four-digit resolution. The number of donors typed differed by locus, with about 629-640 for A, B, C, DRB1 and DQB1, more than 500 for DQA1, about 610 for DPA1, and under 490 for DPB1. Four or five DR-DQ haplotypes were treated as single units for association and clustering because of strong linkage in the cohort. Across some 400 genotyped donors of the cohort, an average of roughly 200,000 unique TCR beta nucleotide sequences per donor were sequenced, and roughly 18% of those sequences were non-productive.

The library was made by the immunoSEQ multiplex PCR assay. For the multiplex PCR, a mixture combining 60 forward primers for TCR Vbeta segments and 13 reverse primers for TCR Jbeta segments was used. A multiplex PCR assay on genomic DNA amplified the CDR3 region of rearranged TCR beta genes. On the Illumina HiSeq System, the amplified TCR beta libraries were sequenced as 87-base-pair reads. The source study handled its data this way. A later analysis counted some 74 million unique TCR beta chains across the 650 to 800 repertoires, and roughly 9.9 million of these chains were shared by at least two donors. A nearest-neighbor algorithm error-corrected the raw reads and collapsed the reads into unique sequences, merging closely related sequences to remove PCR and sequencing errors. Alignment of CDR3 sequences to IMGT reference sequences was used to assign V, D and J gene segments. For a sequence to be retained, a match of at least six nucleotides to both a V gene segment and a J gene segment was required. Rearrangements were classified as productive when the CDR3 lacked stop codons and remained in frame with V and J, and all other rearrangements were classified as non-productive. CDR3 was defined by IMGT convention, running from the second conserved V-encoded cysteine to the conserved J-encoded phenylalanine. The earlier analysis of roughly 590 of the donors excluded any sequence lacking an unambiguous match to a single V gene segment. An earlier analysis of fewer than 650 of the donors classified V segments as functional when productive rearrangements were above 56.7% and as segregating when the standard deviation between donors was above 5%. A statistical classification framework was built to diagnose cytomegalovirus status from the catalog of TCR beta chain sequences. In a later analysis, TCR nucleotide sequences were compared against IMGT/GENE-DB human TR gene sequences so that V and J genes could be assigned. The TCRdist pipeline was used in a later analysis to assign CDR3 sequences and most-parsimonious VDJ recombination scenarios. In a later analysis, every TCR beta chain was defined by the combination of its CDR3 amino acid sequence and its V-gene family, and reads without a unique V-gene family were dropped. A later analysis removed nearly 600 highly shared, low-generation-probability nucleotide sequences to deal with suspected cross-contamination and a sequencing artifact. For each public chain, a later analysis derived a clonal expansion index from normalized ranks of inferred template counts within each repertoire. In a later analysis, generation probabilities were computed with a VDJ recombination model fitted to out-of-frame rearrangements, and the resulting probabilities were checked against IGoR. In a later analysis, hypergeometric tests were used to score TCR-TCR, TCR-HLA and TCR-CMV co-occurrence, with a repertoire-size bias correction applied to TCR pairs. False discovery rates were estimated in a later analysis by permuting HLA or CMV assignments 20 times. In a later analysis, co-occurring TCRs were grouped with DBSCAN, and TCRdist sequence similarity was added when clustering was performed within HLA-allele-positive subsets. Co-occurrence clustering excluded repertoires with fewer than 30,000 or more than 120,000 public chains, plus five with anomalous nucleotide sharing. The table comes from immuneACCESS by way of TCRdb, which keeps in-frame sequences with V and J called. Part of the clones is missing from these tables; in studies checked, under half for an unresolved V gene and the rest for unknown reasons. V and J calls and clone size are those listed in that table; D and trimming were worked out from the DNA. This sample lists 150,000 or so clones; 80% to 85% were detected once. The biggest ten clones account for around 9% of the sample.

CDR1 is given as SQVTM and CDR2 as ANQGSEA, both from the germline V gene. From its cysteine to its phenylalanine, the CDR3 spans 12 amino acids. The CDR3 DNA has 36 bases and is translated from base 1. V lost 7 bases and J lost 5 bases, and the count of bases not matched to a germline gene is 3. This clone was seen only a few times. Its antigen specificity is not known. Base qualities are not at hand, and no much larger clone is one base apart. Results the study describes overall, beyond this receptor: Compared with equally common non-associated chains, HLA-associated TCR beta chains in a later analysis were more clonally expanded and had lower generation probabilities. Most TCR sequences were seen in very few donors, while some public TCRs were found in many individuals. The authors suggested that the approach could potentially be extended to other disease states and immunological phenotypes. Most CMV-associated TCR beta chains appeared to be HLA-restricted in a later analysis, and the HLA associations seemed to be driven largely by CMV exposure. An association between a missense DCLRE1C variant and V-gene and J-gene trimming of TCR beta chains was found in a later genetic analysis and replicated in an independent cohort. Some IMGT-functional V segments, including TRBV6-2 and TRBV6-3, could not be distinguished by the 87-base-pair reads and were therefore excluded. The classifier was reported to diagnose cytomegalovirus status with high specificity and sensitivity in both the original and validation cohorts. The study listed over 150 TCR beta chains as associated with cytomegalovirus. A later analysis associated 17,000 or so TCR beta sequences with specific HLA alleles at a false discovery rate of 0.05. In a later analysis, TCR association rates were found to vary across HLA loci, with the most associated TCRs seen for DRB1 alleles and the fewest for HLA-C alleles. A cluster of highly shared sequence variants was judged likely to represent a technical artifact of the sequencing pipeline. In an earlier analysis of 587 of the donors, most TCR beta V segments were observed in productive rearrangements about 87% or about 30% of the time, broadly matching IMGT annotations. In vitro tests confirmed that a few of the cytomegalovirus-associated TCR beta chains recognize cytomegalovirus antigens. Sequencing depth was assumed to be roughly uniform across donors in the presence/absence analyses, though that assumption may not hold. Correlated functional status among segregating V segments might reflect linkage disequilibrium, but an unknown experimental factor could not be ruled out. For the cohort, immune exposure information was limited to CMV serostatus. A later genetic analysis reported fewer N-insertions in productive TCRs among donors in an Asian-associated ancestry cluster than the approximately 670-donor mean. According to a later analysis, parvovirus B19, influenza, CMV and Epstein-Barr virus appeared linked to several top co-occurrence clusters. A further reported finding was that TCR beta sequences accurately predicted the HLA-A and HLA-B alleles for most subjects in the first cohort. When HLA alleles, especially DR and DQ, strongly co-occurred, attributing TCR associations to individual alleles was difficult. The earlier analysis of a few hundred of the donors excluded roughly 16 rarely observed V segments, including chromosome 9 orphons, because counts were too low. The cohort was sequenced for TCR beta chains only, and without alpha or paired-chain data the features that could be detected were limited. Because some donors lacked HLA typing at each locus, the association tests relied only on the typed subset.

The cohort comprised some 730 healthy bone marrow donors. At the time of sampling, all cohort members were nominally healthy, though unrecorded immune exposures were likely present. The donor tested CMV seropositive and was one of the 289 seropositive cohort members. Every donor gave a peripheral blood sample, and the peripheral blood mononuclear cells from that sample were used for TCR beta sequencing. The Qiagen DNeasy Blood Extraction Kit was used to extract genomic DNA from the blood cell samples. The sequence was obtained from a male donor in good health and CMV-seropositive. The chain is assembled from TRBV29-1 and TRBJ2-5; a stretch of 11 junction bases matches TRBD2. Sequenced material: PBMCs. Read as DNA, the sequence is TGCAGCGGGGCTAGCGGGGGGGAGACCCAGTACTTC. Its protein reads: CSGASGGETQYF.